A single TCR beta chain is shown here with its context. V lost 0 bases and J 4 bases, leaving 13 bases between the germline ends. This CDR3 has 16 residues. Germline CDR1 is SGDLS and CDR2 is YYNGEE. This sample is drawn from a study of blood T cell repertoires in COVID-19. Study in general: T cells, B-cell-depleted T cells, or PBMCs provided the cDNA or gDNA that served as material.

Data came from immunoSEQ multiplex PCR; TCRdb stores just in-frame clones and leaves some out. The data show about 31,000 clones, 80% to 90% seen once. Specimen: peripheral blood. This receptor was taken from a man older than 75 with acute or convalescent COVID-19. The V and J genes are TRBV9 and TRBJ2-2; D is ambiguous. The CDR3 bases are TGTGCCAGCAGCGTAGACCGACAAGTTGGCACCGGGGAGCTGTTTTTT. Its protein is CASSVDRQVGTGELFF.